The clone carrying this T cell receptor (beta chain) appeared many times. The target antigen is unknown. V lost 4 bases and J 4 bases, leaving 8 bases between the germline ends. Germline loops: CDR1 SQVTM, CDR2 ANQGSEA. The CDR3 length is 11 residues. This entry is derived from a study of early T cells in non-severe SARS-CoV-2 infection. Study conclusions and caveats: CD4 and private specificities were missed by VDJdb matching, which favored anti-spike CD8 responses.

The protocol attached unique molecular identifiers to individual cDNA molecules. TCRdb reprocessed the 5' RACE reads via MiXCR and lists one record per CDR3 protein. The sample holds tens of thousands of distinct CDR3 sequences, more than 4% seen once. Sequencing used whole blood. The chain uses TRBV29-1 and TRBJ2-7; D remains unclear. The TCR was taken from an adult who was a healthcare worker with PCR-confirmed SARS-CoV-2 infection or an uninfected control (not recorded which). For the CDR3, the DNA is TGCAGCGTTGTCCTTGGGTACGAGCAGTACTTC. Its translation: CSVVLGYEQYF.